This T cell receptor beta chain was documented in a study of shared clonotypes between healthy human individuals. Measured with immunoSEQ multiplex PCR; TCRdb has only the in-frame clones, and not every one. The data hold 1,400,000 or so clones, with roughly 98.5% observed a single time. The source is a man aged 25 to 40 in good health. Sequencing used naive CD4+ T cells sorted from blood. Described subset: CD45RA+ positively selected.

The DNA for the CDR3 is TGTGCCAGCAGCTTAGAAAGGACTAGAGGAGAGGGTACGCAGTATTTT. The encoded protein is CASSLERTRGEGTQYF. The rearrangement links TRBV7-7 to TRBJ2-3, with 7 bases matching TRBD2. Losses at the gene ends were 1 base for V and 8 bases for J; bases not matched to a gene: 12. This CDR3 has 16 amino acids. Germline CDR1 and CDR2: SSHAT and FNYEAQ (reference sequence).